These 21 T cell receptor beta chains originate from one sample sequenced in a study of blood T cell repertoires in COVID-19. Measured with immunoSEQ multiplex PCR; TCRdb has only the in-frame clones, and not every one. The top ten hold over 9.5% of the sample, which has about 140,000 clones, 80% to 90% seen once. Sequences were obtained from peripheral blood. The source is a man aged 55 to 70 with active or convalescent COVID-19.

The chain has TRBV3-1 (or the pseudogene TRBV3-2) and TRBJ2-7; a possible D gene is TRBD2 (6 bases). There are 16 residues in the CDR3. Germline CDR1 and CDR2: LGHDT and YNNKEL (reference sequence). V shed 5 bases and J shed 4 bases, with 21 bases lying between them. CDR3 protein: CASSRGGPSYRYEQYF. The CDR3 bases are TGTGCCAGCAGCAGGGGAGGTCCATCGTATAGGTACGAGCAGTACTTC.

This chain joins TRBV9 and TRBJ2-3, with 9 bases identical to TRBD2. J was trimmed by 11 bases and V by 0 bases; bases with no gene match: 7. The CDR3 covers 14 residues. Germline CDR1 is SGDLS and CDR2 is YYNGEE. In DNA form, the CDR3 reads TGTGCCAGCAGCGTAGGAGGCGGGAGGGCCCAGCAGTATTTT. It encodes CASSVGGGRAQQYF.

The J gene is TRBJ2-7, the V gene TRBV5-1; a weak D match, TRBD2 (6 bases). Trimming shortened V by 4 bases and J by 5 bases, and 22 bases separated the two germline ends. This CDR3 has 16 amino acids. CDR1 and CDR2 (germline): SGHRS, YFSETQ. The CDR3 DNA reads TGCGCCAGCAGCCCACAACTACTAGGAGGGTCGAACGAGCAGTACTTC. Translation: CASSPQLLGGSNEQYF.

The chain employs TRBV19 and TRBJ1-2; maybe TRBD1 (5 bases). The CDR3 is made up of 14 amino acids. CDR1 LNHDA and CDR2 SQIVND come from the germline V gene (reference sequence). With 6 bases removed from V and 0 bases from J, the gap between germline ends came to 11 bases. The CDR3 loop is CASRTPTANYGYTF. The CDR3 region has the DNA TGTGCCAGTAGGACCCCGACAGCTAACTATGGCTACACCTTC.

The chain joins TRBV3-1 (or the pseudogene TRBV3-2) to TRBJ1-4; 9 bases line up with TRBD1. CDR3 length: 15 amino acids. The junction had 7 bases not matched to a gene; V was cut back by 4 bases and J by 7 bases. The V gene's germline CDR1 is LGHDT and CDR2 YNNKEL (reference sequence). This CDR3 reads CASSLRQGGTEKLFF. CDR3 DNA: TGTGCCAGCAGCCTTCGACAGGGGGGTACTGAAAAACTGTTTTTT.

J is TRBJ1-1 and V is TRBV18; D is possibly TRBD1 (5 bases). The germline CDR1 and CDR2 sequences are KGHSH and LQKENI. The CDR3 runs to 15 residues. Here the CDR3 reads CASRQGNTGNTEAFF. CDR3 nucleotides: TGTGCTTCCAGACAAGGGAACACAGGGAACACTGAAGCTTTCTTT. Full variable domain (outside the CDR3, taken from reference TRBV18 and TRBJ1-1): NAGVMQNPRHLVRRRGQEARLRCSPMKGHSHVYWYRQLPEEGLKFMVYLQKENIIDESGMPKERFSAEFPKEGPSILRIQQVVRGDSAAYFCASRQGNTGNTEAFFGQGTRLTVV.

The chain combines TRBV7-2 with TRBJ1-1; a weak D match, TRBD1 (6 bases). CDR1 is SGHTA, CDR2 FQGNSA, per germline. V lost 5 bases to trimming and J lost 4 bases, with 17 bases between them. The CDR3 length is 15 residues. This CDR3 reads CASSEVGGAVTEAFF. CDR3 nucleotides: TGTGCCAGCAGCGAGGTGGGGGGGGCTGTCACTGAAGCTTTCTTT.

The genes are TRBV28 and TRBJ1-4; D is perhaps TRBD1 (5 bases). Germline CDR1 MDHEN, CDR2 SYDVKM. V was shortened by 11 bases and J by 4 bases, with 14 bases between the two germline ends. The CDR3 covers 13 residues. The CDR3 is CAARTSLNEKLFF. The CDR3 DNA reads as TGTGCCGCGAGGACATCTCTTAATGAAAAACTGTTTTTT.

The CDR3 coding sequence is TGTGCCAGCAGTGAAGGCGGGTTTAAAGTCTACGAGCAGTACTTC. Protein sequence: CASSEGGFKVYEQYF. This rearrangement joins TRBV6-1 to TRBJ2-7, with D possibly matching TRBD2 (5 bases). The V end was cut by 1 base, the J end by 3 bases, with 13 bases between. CDR1 is MNHNS, CDR2 SASEGT, per germline. This CDR3 contains 15 residues.

The V call is TRBV9, the J call TRBJ2-1; D is unclear. The CDR3 is 13 amino acids. Between the trimmed V and J ends, which lost 0 bases and 12 bases, there was a span of 13 bases. Per the germline V gene, CDR1 is SGDLS and CDR2 is YYNGEE. The CDR3, as DNA: TGTGCCAGCAGCGTAGAAGGCGGTTCTAGGCAGTTCTTC. Protein sequence: CASSVEGGSRQFF.

The gene calls are TRBV9 and TRBJ2-1, with D tentatively TRBD1 (5 bases). Germline CDR1 SGDLS, CDR2 YYNGEE. V lost 3 bases and J lost 7, with 11 bases in between. The CDR3 is 13 amino acids. DNA for the CDR3: TGTGCCAGCAGCGAAGGGGCGTGGAATGAGCAGTTCTTC. Protein sequence: CASSEGAWNEQFF. The variable domain in full, with the rest retrieved from reference TRBV9 and TRBJ2-1, is DSGVTQTPKHLITATGQRVTLRCSPRSGDLSVYWYQQSLDQGLQFLIQYYNGEERAKGNILERFSAQQFPDLHSELNLSSLELGDSALYFCASSEGAWNEQFFGPGTRLTVL.

V gene TRBV9 combines with J gene TRBJ1-5; no clear D gene. The CDR3 loop spans 15 amino acids. CDR1 SGDLS and CDR2 YYNGEE come from the germline V gene. V lost 3 bases, J lost 0 bases, and 10 bases lay in between. The DNA of the CDR3 is TGTGCCAGCAGCGAGACGGGTTATAGCAATCAGCCCCAGCATTTT. This gives the protein CASSETGYSNQPQHF.

V usage is TRBV24-1 and J usage is TRBJ2-3; D might be TRBD1 (5 bases). Trimming removed 4 bases from V and 4 bases from J, with 17 bases in between. Germline V gene sequence: CDR1 KGHDR, CDR2 SFDVKD. This CDR3 comprises 16 residues. The CDR3 DNA sequence: TGTGCCACCAGTGACCAAGGGGTGGGCCCCCCAGATACGCAGTATTTT. This gives the protein CATSDQGVGPPDTQYF.

V gene TRBV6-5 combines with J gene TRBJ2-7; D may be TRBD1 (7 bases). The CDR3 runs 15 residues. Trimming cost V 6 bases and J 5 bases, with 20 bases left between them. Germline CDR1 and CDR2: MNHEY and SVGAGI. CDR3 nucleotides: TGTGCCAGCAGCCCCGGGCAGGGGGGCCTAAACGAGCAGTACTTC. This encodes CASSPGQGGLNEQYF.

V usage is TRBV10-3 and J usage is TRBJ2-5, with 8 bases identical to TRBD2. V shed 6 bases, J shed 5 bases, and the junction held 2 bases outside the gene matches. The CDR3 covers 12 residues. The germline CDR1 and CDR2 sequences are ENHRY and SYGVKD. The CDR3 nucleotides are TGTGCCATCAGCCCGGGGGGGGAGACCCAGTACTTC. Amino acid sequence: CAISPGGETQYF.

The chain recombines TRBV6-5 with TRBJ1-5; D unresolved. The V gene's germline CDR1 is MNHEY and CDR2 SVGAGI. Trimming removed 4 bases from V and 6 bases from J, with 16 bases in between. The CDR3 runs to 15 residues. The CDR3 sequence is CASSSNTGGLQPQHF. The CDR3 DNA sequence: TGTGCCAGCAGTTCAAACACCGGCGGGCTTCAGCCCCAGCATTTT.

The chain links TRBV2 to TRBJ2-5, with TRBD2 matching 12 bases. This CDR3 comprises 14 residues. Unmatched junction bases numbered 6, after V lost 8 bases and J lost 5 bases. The germline V gene encodes CDR1 SNHLY and CDR2 FYNNEI. The CDR3 spells CASGLAGHWETQYF. The CDR3 DNA is TGTGCCAGCGGACTAGCGGGGCATTGGGAGACCCAGTACTTC.

The rearrangement links TRBV23-1 to TRBJ1-6; the match to TRBD1 covers 8 bases. TRBV23-1 is sorted into the ORF group, with uncertain function. The CDR3 is 15 amino acids. J gave up 6 bases and V 6 bases, and 7 bases lay outside the gene matches. CDR3 amino acids: CASRTRDRSNSPLHF. In DNA form, the CDR3 reads TGCGCCAGCAGAACCCGGGACAGGAGTAATTCACCCCTCCACTTT.

The rearrangement joins TRBV4-1 to TRBJ2-3; 11 bases are a match to TRBD2. Germline CDR1 is MGHRA and CDR2 is YSYEKL. The ends lost 2 bases at V and 9 bases at J; junction bases unmatched: 10. The length of the CDR3 is 16 residues. The CDR3 sequence is CASSQNSGRETRTQYF. In DNA form, the CDR3 reads TGCGCCAGCAGCCAAAATAGCGGGAGGGAAACCCGAACGCAGTATTTT.

The J gene is TRBJ2-3, the V gene TRBV7-8, with 10 bases fitting TRBD2. CDR1 is SGHVS and CDR2 is FQNEAQ in the germline V gene. The J segment lost 0 bases and the V segment lost 6 bases, leaving 3 bases of the junction unmatched. CDR3 length equals 15 residues. The CDR3: CASRRLAGSTDTQYF. The CDR3 nucleotides read TGTGCCAGCAGGCGACTAGCGGGTAGCACAGATACGCAGTATTTT.

This clone is labeled as medium-sized. This sequence joins TRBV28 and TRBJ2-7; tentative D call: TRBD2 (6 bases). Germline loops: CDR1 MDHEN, CDR2 SYDVKM. V gave up 3 bases and J gave up 0 bases, with 12 bases separating them. The CDR3 spans 15 residues. The CDR3 loop reads CASSFLVGSSYEQYF. DNA for the CDR3: TGTGCCAGCAGTTTTTTGGTCGGGAGCTCCTACGAGCAGTACTTC.